This T cell receptor beta chain was recorded in a study of T cell responses to AZD1222 COVID-19 vaccine. Clones were sequenced by immunoSEQ multiplex PCR, and TCRdb holds only the in-frame ones, with some missing. The sample shows about 160,000 clones, more than 75% of them seen only once. Sequencing was performed on peripheral blood, taken 28 days after the second AZD1222 dose. This clonotype was sampled from an adult who received the AZD1222 COVID-19 vaccine.

CDR3 bases: TGTGCCAGCAGTGAAGCGCTTCGGGGGGCTGGAGCTTTCTTT. It yields the protein CASSEALRGAGAFF. The V gene is TRBV2, the J gene TRBJ1-1; D is possibly TRBD1 (6 bases). With 0 bases removed from V and 10 bases from J, the gap between germline ends came to 15 bases. There are 14 residues in the CDR3. Germline CDR1 reads SNHLY; CDR2 reads FYNNEI.